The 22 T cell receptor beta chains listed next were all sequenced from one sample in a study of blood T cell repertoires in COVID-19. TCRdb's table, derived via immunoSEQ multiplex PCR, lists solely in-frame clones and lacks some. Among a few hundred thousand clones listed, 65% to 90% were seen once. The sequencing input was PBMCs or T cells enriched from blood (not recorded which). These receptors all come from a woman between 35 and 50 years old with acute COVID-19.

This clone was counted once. The DNA of the CDR3 is TGTGCCAGCTCAACAAACACAGGGTTCCAAGAGACCCAGTACTTC. Amino acid sequence: CASSTNTGFQETQYF. The chain joins TRBV18 to TRBJ2-5; maybe TRBD1 (6 bases). The V gene lost 5 bases and the J gene lost 1 base, with 14 bases spanning the gap. This CDR3 has 15 residues. Germline lookup yields CDR1 KGHSH and CDR2 LQKENI.

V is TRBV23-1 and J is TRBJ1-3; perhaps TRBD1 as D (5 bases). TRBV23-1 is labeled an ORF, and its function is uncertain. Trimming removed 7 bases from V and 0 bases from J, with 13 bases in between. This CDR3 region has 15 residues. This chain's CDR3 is CASTQGDSSGNTIYF. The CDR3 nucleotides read TGCGCCAGCACCCAAGGAGACAGCTCTGGAAACACCATATATTTT.

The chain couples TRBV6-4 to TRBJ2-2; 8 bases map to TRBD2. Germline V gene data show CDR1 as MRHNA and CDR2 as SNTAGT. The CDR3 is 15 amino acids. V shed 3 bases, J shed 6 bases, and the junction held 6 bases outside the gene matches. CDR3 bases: TGTGCCAGCAGTGAGCGGGAGGTTGGGCCCGGGGAGCTGTTTTTT. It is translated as CASSEREVGPGELFF.

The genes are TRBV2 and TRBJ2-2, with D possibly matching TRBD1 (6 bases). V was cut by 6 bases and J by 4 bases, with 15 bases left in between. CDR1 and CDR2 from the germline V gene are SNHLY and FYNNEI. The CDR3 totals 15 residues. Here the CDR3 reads CASRREQGSTGELFF. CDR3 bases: TGTGCCAGCAGAAGGGAACAGGGAAGCACCGGGGAGCTGTTTTTT.

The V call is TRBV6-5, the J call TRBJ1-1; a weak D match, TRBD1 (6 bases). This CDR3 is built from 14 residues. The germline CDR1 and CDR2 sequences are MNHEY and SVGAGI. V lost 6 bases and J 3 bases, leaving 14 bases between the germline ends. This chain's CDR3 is CASSLQGMYTEAFF. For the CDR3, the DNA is TGTGCCAGCAGCCTACAGGGAATGTACACTGAAGCTTTCTTT.

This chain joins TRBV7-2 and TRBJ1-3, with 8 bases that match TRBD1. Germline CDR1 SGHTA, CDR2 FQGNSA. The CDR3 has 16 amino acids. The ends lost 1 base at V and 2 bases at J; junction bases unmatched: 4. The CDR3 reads CASSLEGQATGNTIYF. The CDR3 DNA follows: TGTGCCAGCAGCTTAGAGGGACAGGCGACTGGAAACACCATATATTTT.

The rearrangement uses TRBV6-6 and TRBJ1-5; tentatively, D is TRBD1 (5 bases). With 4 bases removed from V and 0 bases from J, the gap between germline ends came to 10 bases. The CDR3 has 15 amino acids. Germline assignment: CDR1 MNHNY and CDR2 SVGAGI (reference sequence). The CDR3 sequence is CASSLGGISNQPQHF. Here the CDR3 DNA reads TGTGCCAGCAGTTTGGGGGGAATTAGCAATCAGCCCCAGCATTTT.

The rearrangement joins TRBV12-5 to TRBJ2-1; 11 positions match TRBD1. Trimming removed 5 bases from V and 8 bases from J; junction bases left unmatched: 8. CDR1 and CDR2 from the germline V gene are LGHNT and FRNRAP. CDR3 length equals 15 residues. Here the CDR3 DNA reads TGTGCTAGTGGTCCCGGGACAGGGGGTGGGGATGAGCAGTTCTTC. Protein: CASGPGTGGGDEQFF.

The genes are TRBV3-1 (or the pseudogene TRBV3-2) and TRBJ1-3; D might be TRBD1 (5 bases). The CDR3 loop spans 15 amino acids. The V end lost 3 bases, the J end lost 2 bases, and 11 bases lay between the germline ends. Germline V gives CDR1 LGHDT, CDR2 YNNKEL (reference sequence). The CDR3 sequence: CASSQRGGAGNTIYF. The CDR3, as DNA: TGTGCCAGCAGCCAGCGGGGAGGGGCTGGAAACACCATATATTTT.

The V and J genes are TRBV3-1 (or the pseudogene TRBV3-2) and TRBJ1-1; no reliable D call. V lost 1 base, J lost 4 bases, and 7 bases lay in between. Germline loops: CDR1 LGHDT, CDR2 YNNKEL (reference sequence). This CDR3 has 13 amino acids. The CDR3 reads CASSQVSSTEAFF. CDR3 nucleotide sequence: TGTGCCAGCAGCCAAGTATCCAGCACTGAAGCTTTCTTT.

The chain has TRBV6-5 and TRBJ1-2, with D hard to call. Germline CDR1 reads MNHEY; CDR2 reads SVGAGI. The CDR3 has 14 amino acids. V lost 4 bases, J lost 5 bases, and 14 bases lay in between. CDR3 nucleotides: TGTGCCAGCAGTTTGGCTGGTGGTACGTATGGCTACACCTTC. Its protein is CASSLAGGTYGYTF.

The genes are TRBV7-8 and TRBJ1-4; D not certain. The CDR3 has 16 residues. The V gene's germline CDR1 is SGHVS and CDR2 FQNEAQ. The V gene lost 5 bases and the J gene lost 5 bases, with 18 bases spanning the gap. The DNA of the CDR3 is TGTGCCAGCAGCCCAGGATCCTCCAGAGGGAATGAAAAACTGTTTTTT. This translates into CASSPGSSRGNEKLFF.

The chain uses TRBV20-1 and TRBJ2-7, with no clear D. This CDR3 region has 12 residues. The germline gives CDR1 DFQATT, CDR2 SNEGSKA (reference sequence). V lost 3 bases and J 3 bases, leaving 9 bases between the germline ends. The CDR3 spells CSASSSNYEQYF. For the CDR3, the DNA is TGCAGTGCTAGTAGTAGTAACTACGAGCAGTACTTC.

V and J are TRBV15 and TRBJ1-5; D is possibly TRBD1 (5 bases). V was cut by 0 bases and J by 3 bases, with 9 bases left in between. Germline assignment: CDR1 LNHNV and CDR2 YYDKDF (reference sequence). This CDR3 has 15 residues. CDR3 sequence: CATSRDKGFNQPQHF. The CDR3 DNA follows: TGTGCCACCAGCAGAGATAAGGGGTTCAATCAGCCCCAGCATTTT.

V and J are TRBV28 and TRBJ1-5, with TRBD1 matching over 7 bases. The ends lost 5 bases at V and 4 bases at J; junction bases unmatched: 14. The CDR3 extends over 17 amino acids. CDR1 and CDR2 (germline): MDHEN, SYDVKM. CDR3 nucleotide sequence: TGTGCCAGCAGTGATATAAGTACGAGGGGGCAGAATCAGCCCCAGCATTTT. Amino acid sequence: CASSDISTRGQNQPQHF.

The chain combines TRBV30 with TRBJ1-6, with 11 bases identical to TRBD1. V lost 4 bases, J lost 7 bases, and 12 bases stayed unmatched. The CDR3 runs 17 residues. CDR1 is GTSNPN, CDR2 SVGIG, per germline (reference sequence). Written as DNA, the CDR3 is TGTGCCTGGATTGATTGGACAGGGGGCCTATACAATTCACCCCTCCACTTT. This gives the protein CAWIDWTGGLYNSPLHF.

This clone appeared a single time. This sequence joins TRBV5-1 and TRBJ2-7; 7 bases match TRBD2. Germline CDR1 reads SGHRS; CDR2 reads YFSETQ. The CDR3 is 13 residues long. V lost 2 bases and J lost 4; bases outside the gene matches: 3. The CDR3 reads CASSLAGRYEQYF. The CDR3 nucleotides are TGCGCCAGCAGCTTAGCGGGACGGTACGAGCAGTACTTC.

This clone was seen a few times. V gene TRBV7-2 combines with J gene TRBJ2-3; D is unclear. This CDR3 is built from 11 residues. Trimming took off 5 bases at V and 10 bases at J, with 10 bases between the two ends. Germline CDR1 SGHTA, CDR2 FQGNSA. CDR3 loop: CASSQNRAQYF. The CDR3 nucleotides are TGTGCCAGCAGCCAGAATCGGGCGCAGTATTTT.

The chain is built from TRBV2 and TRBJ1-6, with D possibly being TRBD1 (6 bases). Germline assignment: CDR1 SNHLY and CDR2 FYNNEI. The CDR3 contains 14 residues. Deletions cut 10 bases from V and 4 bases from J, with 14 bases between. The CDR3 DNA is TGTGCCACAACTCTGGACAGTTATAATTCACCCCTCCACTTT. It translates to CATTLDSYNSPLHF.

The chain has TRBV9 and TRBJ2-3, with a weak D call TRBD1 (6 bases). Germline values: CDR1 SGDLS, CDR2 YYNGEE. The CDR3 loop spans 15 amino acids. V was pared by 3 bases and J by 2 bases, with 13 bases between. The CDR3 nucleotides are TGTGCCAGCAGCGGCCGGAACAGGGTCACAGATACGCAGTATTTT. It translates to CASSGRNRVTDTQYF.

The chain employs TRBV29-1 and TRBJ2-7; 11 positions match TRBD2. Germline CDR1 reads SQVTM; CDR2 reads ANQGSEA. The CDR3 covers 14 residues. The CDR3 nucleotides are TGCAGGGTGACTACCGGGACTAGCGGCTACGAGCAGTACTTC. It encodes CRVTTGTSGYEQYF.

The CDR3 DNA sequence: TGTGCCAGCAGCCAAGGACCGGATGTCACAGGGTGGGAATCTAATGAAAAACTGTTTTTT. Translated: CASSQGPDVTGWESNEKLFF. The genes are TRBV4-2 and TRBJ1-4, with TRBD1 as a possible D gene (6 bases). CDR1 and CDR2 from the germline V gene are LGHNA and YNFKEQ. CDR3 length: 20 amino acids. V was pared by 1 base and J by 3 bases, with 24 bases between.